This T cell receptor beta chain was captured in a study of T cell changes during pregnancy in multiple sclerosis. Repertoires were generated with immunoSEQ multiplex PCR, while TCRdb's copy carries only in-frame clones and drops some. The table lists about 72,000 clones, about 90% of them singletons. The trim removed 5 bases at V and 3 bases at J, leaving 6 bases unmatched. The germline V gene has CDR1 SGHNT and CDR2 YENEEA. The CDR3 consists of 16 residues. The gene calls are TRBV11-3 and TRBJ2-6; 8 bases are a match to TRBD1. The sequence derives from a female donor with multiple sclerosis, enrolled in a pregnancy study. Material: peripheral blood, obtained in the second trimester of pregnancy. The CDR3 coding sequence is TGTGCCAGCAGCCCCGGACAGGGAGATGGGGCCAACGTCCTGACTTTC. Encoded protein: CASSPGQGDGANVLTF.